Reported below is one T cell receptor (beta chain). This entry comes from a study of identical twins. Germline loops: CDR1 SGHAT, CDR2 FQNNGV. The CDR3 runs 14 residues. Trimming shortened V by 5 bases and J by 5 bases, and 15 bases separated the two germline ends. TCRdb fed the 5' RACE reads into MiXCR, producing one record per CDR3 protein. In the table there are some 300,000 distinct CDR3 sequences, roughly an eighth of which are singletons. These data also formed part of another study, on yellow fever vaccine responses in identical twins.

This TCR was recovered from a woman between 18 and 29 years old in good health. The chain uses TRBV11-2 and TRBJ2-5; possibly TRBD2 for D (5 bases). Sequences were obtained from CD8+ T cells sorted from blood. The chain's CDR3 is CASSGDMGGETQYF. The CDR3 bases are TGTGCCAGCAGCGGCGACATGGGCGGGGAGACCCAGTACTTC.